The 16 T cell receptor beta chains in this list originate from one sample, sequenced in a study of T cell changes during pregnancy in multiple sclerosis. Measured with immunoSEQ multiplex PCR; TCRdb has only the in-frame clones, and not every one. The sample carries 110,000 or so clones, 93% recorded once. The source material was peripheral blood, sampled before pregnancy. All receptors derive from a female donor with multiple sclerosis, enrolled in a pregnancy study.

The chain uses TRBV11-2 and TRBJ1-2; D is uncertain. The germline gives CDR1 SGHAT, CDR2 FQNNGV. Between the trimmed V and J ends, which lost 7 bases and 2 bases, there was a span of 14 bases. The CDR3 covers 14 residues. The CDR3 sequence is CASIPDPGNYGYTF. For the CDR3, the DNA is TGTGCCAGCATCCCAGATCCCGGGAACTATGGCTACACCTTC.

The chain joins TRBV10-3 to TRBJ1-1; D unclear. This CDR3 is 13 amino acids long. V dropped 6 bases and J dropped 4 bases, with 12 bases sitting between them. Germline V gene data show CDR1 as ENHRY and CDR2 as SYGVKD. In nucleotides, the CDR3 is TGTGCCATCAGCGGCGGAGTAAGCACTGAAGCTTTCTTT. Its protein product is CAISGGVSTEAFF.

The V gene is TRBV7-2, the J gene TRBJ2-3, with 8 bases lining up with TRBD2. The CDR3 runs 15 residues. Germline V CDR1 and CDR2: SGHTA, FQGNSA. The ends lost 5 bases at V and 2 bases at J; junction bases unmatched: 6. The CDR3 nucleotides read TGTGCCAGCAGCCCCCGTAGCGGGGTCACAGATACGCAGTATTTT. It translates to CASSPRSGVTDTQYF.

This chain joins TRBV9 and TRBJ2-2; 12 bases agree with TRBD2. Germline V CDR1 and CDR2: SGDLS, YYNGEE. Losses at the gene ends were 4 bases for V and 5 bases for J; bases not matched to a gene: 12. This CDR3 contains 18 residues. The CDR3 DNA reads TGTGCCAGCAGCTCTTCGGTGGCTAGCGGGGGGGCTACCGGGGAGCTGTTTTTT. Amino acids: CASSSSVASGGATGELFF.

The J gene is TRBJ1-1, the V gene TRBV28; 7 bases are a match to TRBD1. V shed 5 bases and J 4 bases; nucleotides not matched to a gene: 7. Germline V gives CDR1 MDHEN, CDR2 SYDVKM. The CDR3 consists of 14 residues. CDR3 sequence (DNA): TGTGCCAGCAGTATCGACAGGGTGGTCACTGAAGCTTTCTTT. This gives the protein CASSIDRVVTEAFF.

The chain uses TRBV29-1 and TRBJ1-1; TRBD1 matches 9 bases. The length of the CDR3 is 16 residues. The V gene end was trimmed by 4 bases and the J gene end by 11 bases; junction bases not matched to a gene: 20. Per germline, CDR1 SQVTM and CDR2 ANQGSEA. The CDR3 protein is CSVGYPGGQGMNEAFF. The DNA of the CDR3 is TGCAGCGTTGGCTATCCCGGGGGACAGGGAATGAACGAGGCTTTCTTT.

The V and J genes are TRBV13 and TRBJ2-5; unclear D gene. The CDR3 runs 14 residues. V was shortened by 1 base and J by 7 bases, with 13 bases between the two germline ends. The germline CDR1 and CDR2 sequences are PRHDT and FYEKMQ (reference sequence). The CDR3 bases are TGTGCCAGCAGCTTAGTAGCAAGCTTGAGGACCCAGTACTTC. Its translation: CASSLVASLRTQYF.

The CDR3 here is CANSRDRGIQETQYF. In nucleotides, the CDR3 is TGTGCCAATTCCCGGGACAGGGGAATCCAAGAGACCCAGTACTTC. The gene calls are TRBV2 and TRBJ2-5; 10 nucleotides line up with TRBD1. Germline-derived CDR1 and CDR2 are SNHLY and FYNNEI. The CDR3 length is 15 residues. Unmatched junction bases numbered 9, after V lost 10 bases and J lost 1 base.

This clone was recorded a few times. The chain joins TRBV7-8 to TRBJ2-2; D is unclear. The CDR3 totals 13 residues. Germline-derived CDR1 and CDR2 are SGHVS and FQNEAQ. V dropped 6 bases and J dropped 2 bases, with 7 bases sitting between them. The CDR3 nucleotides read TGTGCCAGCAGGAATACTAACACCGGGGAGCTGTTTTTT. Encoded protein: CASRNTNTGELFF.

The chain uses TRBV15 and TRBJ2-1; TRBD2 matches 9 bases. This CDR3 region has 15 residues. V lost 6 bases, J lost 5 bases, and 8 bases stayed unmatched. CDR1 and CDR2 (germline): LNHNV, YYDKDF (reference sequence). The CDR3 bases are TGTGCCACCAGTAGGCGGGGGGGGGTTAACAATGAGCAGTTCTTC. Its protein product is CATSRRGGVNNEQFF.

In DNA form, the CDR3 reads TGTGCCAGCAGCCTCAGGACAGGGAATAGTGGCTACACCTTC. Protein sequence: CASSLRTGNSGYTF. The chain uses TRBV14 and TRBJ1-2; 8 bases map to TRBD1. After removal of 4 bases from V and 7 bases from J, the junction contained 8 bases not matched to a gene. The CDR3 length is 14 residues. Germline CDR1 and CDR2: SGHDN and FVKESK.

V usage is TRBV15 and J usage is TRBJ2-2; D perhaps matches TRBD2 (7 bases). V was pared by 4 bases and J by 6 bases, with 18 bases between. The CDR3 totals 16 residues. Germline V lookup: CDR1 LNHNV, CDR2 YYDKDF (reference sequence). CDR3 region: CATSKGGFVYAGELFF. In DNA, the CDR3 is TGTGCCACCAGCAAGGGGGGGTTCGTGTATGCCGGGGAGCTGTTTTTT.

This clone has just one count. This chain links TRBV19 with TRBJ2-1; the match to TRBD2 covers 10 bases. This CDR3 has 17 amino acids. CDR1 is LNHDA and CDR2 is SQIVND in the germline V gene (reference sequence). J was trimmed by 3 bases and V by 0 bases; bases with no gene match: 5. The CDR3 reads CASSIDLWTSGYNEQFF. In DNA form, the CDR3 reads TGTGCCAGTAGTATAGATCTATGGACTAGCGGCTACAATGAGCAGTTCTTC.

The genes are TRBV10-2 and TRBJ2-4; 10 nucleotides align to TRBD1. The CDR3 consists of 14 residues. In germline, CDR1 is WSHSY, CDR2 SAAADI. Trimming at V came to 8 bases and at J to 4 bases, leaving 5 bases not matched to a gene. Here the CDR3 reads CASGQGVSKNIQYF. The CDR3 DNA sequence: TGCGCCAGCGGACAGGGGGTTTCGAAAAACATTCAGTACTTC.

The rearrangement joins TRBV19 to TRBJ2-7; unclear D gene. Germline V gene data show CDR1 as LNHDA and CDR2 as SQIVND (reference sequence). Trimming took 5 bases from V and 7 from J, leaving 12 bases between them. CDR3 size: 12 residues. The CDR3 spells CASSSRLEEQYF. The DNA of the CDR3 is TGTGCCAGTAGTTCCAGGCTCGAGGAGCAGTACTTC. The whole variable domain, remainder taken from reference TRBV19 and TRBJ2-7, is DGGITQSPKYLFRKEGQNVTLSCEQNLNHDAMYWYRQDPGQGLRLIYYSQIVNDFQKGDIAEGYSVSREKKESFPLTVTSAQKNPTAFYLCASSSRLEEQYFGPGTRLTVT.

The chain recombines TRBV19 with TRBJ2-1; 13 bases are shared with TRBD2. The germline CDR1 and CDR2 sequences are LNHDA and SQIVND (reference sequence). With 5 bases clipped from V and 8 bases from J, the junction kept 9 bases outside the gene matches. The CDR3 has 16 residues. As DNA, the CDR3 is TGTGCCAGTAGTGTTCGGACTAGCGGGAGTAGGTATGAGCAGTTCTTC. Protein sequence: CASSVRTSGSRYEQFF.